Below, 32 T cell receptor beta chains from the same sample are listed, as sequenced in a study of response to subunit inactivated influenza vaccine. TCRdb analysed the RT-PCR reads with MiXCR anew, one entry per CDR3 protein. The repertoire holds just under 550,000 distinct CDR3 sequences, with roughly 25% as singletons. These data were likewise used in another study, on T cells expressing NK-cell markers. Per that study: TCR beta cDNA was made by 5'RACE template switching with UMIs.

The sequenced sample was CD4+ T cells sorted from PBMCs, obtained about 11 days after vaccination. These receptors were taken from a man aged 50-60 years who received an inactivated influenza vaccine.

This clonotype was picked up many times. The genes are TRBV18 and TRBJ2-7, with unresolved D. The CDR3 sequence is 12 residues long. V was trimmed by 2 bases and J by 3 bases, leaving 5 bases between them. Germline CDR1 and CDR2: KGHSH and LQKENI. The CDR3 region is CASSPSIYEQYF. DNA of the CDR3: TGTGCCAGCTCACCATCAATCTACGAGCAGTACTTC.

This clonotype was detected only a few times. The chain couples TRBV9 to TRBJ1-5; D unresolved. Between the trimmed V and J ends, which lost 0 bases and 3 bases, there was a span of 7 bases. Germline CDR1 and CDR2: SGDLS and YYNGEE. The CDR3 has 14 residues. CDR3 coding DNA: TGTGCCAGCAGCGTAGAAGGAGTCAATCAGCCCCAGCATTTT. Translating gives CASSVEGVNQPQHF.

This clonotype came up a few times. The chain carries TRBV6-2 or TRBV6-3 and TRBJ2-5, with a possible D match to TRBD2 (6 bases). With 0 bases removed from V and 5 bases from J, the gap between germline ends came to 7 bases. Per germline, CDR1 MNHEY and CDR2 SVGEGT. The CDR3 runs 13 residues. CDR3 DNA sequence: TGTGCCAGCAGTTACTCGGCGGGGGAGACCCAGTACTTC. It translates to CASSYSAGETQYF.

This clonotype was seen a handful of times. The chain combines TRBV20-1 with TRBJ2-2; D ambiguous. The germline V and J ends were trimmed by 0 bases and 1 base, with 9 bases remaining between them. The CDR3 runs to 15 residues. Germline loops: CDR1 DFQATT, CDR2 SNEGSKA (reference sequence). The CDR3 spells CSAREEKGNTGELFF. For the CDR3, the DNA is TGCAGTGCTAGAGAAGAGAAGGGGAACACCGGGGAGCTGTTTTTT.

The V call is TRBV10-2, the J call TRBJ2-5; the D gene is possibly TRBD1 (6 bases). CDR1 is WSHSY and CDR2 is SAAADI in the germline V gene. The CDR3 covers 14 residues. V was trimmed by 5 bases and J by 5 bases, leaving 15 bases between them. The CDR3 region is CASSISGAAETQYF. The CDR3 DNA reads TGCGCCAGCAGTATTTCAGGGGCAGCGGAGACCCAGTACTTC.

This clonotype has a count of ten or more. The chain carries TRBV9 and TRBJ2-3; the D gene is possibly TRBD2 (5 bases). The germline V gene encodes CDR1 SGDLS and CDR2 YYNGEE. The length of the CDR3 is 17 residues. The V end lost 5 bases, the J end lost 6 bases, and 25 bases lay between the germline ends. The CDR3 coding sequence is TGTGCCAGCAGTGTCGTTGGACGGACTCGCGAAATGGATACGCAGTATTTT. Protein product: CASSVVGRTREMDTQYF.

The gene calls are TRBV3-1 and TRBJ2-3; TRBD2 agrees at 7 bases. Germline V gene sequence: CDR1 LGHDT, CDR2 YNNKEL (reference sequence). This CDR3 has 15 amino acids. V gave up 1 base and J gave up 5 bases; unmatched junction bases: 6. The CDR3 DNA reads TGTGCCAGCAGCCAAGCGGGGGGAATACGAGATACGCAGTATTTT. Its protein product is CASSQAGGIRDTQYF.

This clonotype occurred many times. The chain joins TRBV4-3 to TRBJ2-3; 7 bases are a match to TRBD2. V dropped 1 base and J dropped 0; count of bases not matched to a gene: 4. This CDR3 has 16 residues. Germline V CDR1 and CDR2: LGHNA, YSLEER. In nucleotides, the CDR3 is TGCGCCAGCAGCCAAGGGTTTAGCGGGAGCACAGATACGCAGTATTTT. This translates into CASSQGFSGSTDTQYF.

The CDR3 nucleotides are TGTGCCATTCGAGGGTCCGTACTTGAGGAGACCCAGTACTTC. It codes for CAIRGSVLEETQYF. The V call is TRBV10-3, the J call TRBJ2-5; D may be TRBD2 (5 bases). This CDR3 has 14 amino acids. Germline-derived CDR1 and CDR2 are ENHRY and SYGVKD. V was trimmed by 9 bases and J by 5 bases, leaving 19 bases between them.

The chain is built from TRBV20-1 and TRBJ2-7; no clear D gene. Deletions cut 1 base from V and 2 bases from J, with 9 bases between. The CDR3 spans 13 residues. Germline CDR1 DFQATT, CDR2 SNEGSKA (reference sequence). CDR3 sequence reads: CSARGVLAYEQYF. CDR3 nucleotide sequence: TGCAGTGCTAGAGGTGTCCTTGCCTACGAGCAGTACTTC.

This chain uses TRBV20-1 with TRBJ2-3, with 7 bases identical to TRBD2. With V trimmed by 0 bases and J by 5 bases, 8 bases remained unmatched. CDR1 is DFQATT and CDR2 is SNEGSKA in the germline V gene (reference sequence). The CDR3 is 15 residues long. In nucleotides, the CDR3 is TGCAGTGCTAGAGATCTCCGGGGGGTGGAAGATACGCAGTATTTT. It yields the protein CSARDLRGVEDTQYF.

V and J are TRBV7-2 and TRBJ2-2; D gene unclear. Germline V CDR1 and CDR2: SGHTA, FQGNSA. The CDR3 has 14 residues. Deletions cut 1 base from V and 4 bases from J, with 7 bases between. CDR3 nucleotide sequence: TGTGCCAGCAGCTTAGGGATGGTCACCGGGGAGCTGTTTTTT. Amino acids: CASSLGMVTGELFF.

This clonotype showed up just a few times. The chain joins TRBV20-1 to TRBJ2-5; D is unresolved. V was pared by 4 bases and J by 9 bases, with 12 bases between. The germline V gene has CDR1 DFQATT and CDR2 SNEGSKA (reference sequence). This CDR3 spans 11 amino acids. The CDR3 DNA reads TGCAGTGCTATATTCCCGGCGGCCCAGTACTTC. It translates to CSAIFPAAQYF.

This clonotype was seen ten or more times. V gene TRBV20-1 combines with J gene TRBJ1-6, with D possibly matching TRBD1 (5 bases). Germline V gene sequence: CDR1 DFQATT, CDR2 SNEGSKA (reference sequence). The CDR3 has 13 amino acids. V shed 6 bases and J shed 9 bases, with 15 bases lying between them. The CDR3 DNA is TGCAGTGCCCCAGCAGGGAGTAGTTCACCCCTCCACTTT. Protein product: CSAPAGSSSPLHF.

CDR3: CASSTGTSTIYEQYF. The CDR3, as DNA: TGTGCCAGCAGTACCGGGACTAGCACCATCTACGAGCAGTACTTC. The chain uses TRBV6-2 or TRBV6-3 and TRBJ2-7; 9 bases match TRBD2. The length of the CDR3 is 15 residues. CDR1 and CDR2 from the germline V gene are MNHEY and SVGEGT. J gave up 3 bases and V 5 bases, and 8 bases lay outside the gene matches.

This clonotype has a count of ten or more. The chain has TRBV4-2 and TRBJ2-2; 12 bases fit TRBD2. CDR1 and CDR2 from the germline V gene are LGHNA and YNFKEQ. V shed 2 bases, J shed 3 bases, and the junction held 4 bases outside the gene matches. CDR3 length: 17 residues. The CDR3 nucleotides read TGTGCCAGCAGCCAACTAGCGGGAGGGCCAGACACCGGGGAGCTGTTTTTT. Protein sequence: CASSQLAGGPDTGELFF.

This clonotype was detected only a few times. The chain carries TRBV18 and TRBJ1-6; D is possibly TRBD1 (6 bases). Germline CDR1 is KGHSH and CDR2 is LQKENI. The ends were cut back, 11 bases at V and 7 bases at J, with 15 bases in the middle. This CDR3 comprises 13 residues. In DNA form, the CDR3 reads TGTGCCGGGAAACAGGGTACGAATTCACCCCTCCACTTT. The encoded protein is CAGKQGTNSPLHF.

This clonotype was seen more than once but under ten times. The chain employs TRBV6-1 and TRBJ2-1; tentatively, D is TRBD1 (6 bases). Germline CDR1 reads MNHNS; CDR2 reads SASEGT. The CDR3 sequence is 16 residues long. Between the trimmed V and J ends, which lost 5 bases and 7 bases, there was a span of 21 bases. The chain's CDR3 is CASSQQGYRPRNEQFF. CDR3 bases: TGTGCCAGCAGTCAACAGGGATATAGGCCCAGAAATGAGCAGTTCTTC.

V and J are TRBV12-3 or TRBV12-4 and TRBJ2-2; D might be TRBD2 (7 bases). Trimming removed 4 bases from V and 6 bases from J, with 15 bases in between. CDR3 length: 15 amino acids. The CDR3 nucleotides read TGTGCCAGCAGTTCGGCGGGGGCGGGGGCCGGGGAGCTGTTTTTT. It is translated as CASSSAGAGAGELFF.

V usage is TRBV20-1 and J usage is TRBJ2-7, with D uncertain. Germline CDR1 reads DFQATT; CDR2 reads SNEGSKA (reference sequence). V lost 5 bases and J 5 bases, leaving 10 bases between the germline ends. CDR3 length: 11 residues. CDR3 loop: CSARLSDEQYF. As DNA, the CDR3 is TGCAGTGCTCGCCTCTCAGACGAGCAGTACTTC.

The chain uses TRBV7-2 and TRBJ2-3, with D perhaps matching TRBD2 (6 bases). Germline V gives CDR1 SGHTA, CDR2 FQGNSA. The V and J ends lost 1 base and 6 bases respectively, with 11 bases between them. The CDR3 loop spans 14 amino acids. CDR3 protein: CASSLDAGSDTQYF. Here the CDR3 DNA reads TGTGCCAGCAGCTTAGACGCGGGGTCTGATACGCAGTATTTT.

The chain links TRBV10-3 to TRBJ2-3, with 11 bases identical to TRBD2. Per the germline V gene, CDR1 is ENHRY and CDR2 is SYGVKD. CDR3 length: 16 amino acids. V lost 3 bases, J lost 2 bases, and 4 bases stayed unmatched. Written as DNA, the CDR3 is TGTGCCATCAGTGAACTAGCGGGGGCCTTCACAGATACGCAGTATTTT. It is translated as CAISELAGAFTDTQYF.

The genes are TRBV20-1 and TRBJ1-1; D is perhaps TRBD1 (5 bases). The V gene's germline CDR1 is DFQATT and CDR2 SNEGSKA (reference sequence). The CDR3 runs 12 residues. Trimming removed 3 bases at V and 6 bases at J, with 11 bases between. The CDR3 sequence is CSASFGTSEAFF. The DNA of the CDR3 is TGCAGTGCTAGTTTTGGGACCTCTGAAGCTTTCTTT.

This clonotype was recorded a few times. The chain has TRBV4-2 and TRBJ2-1; TRBD1 aligns across 11 bases. Germline trimming cut 1 base from V and 9 bases from J; bases unmatched to any gene: 2. CDR1 and CDR2 from the germline V gene are LGHNA and YNFKEQ. This CDR3 has 14 residues. CDR3 amino acids: CASSQVGQGGEQFF. CDR3 nucleotide sequence: TGTGCCAGCAGCCAAGTGGGACAGGGGGGTGAGCAGTTCTTC.

The J gene is TRBJ2-7, the V gene TRBV5-1, with a possible D match to TRBD2 (6 bases). Trimming pared 7 bases from V and 1 base from J, leaving 12 bases between. Germline V lookup: CDR1 SGHRS, CDR2 YFSETQ. The CDR3 length is 13 residues. The CDR3: CASRGTFSYEQYF. CDR3 nucleotides: TGCGCCAGCCGAGGGACTTTTTCCTACGAGCAGTACTTC. The whole variable domain, remainder taken from reference TRBV5-1 and TRBJ2-7, is KAGVTQTPRYLIKTRGQQVTLSCSPISGHRSVSWYQQTPGQGLQFLFEYFSETQRNKGNFPGRFSGRQFSNSRSEMNVSTLELGDSALYLCASRGTFSYEQYFGPGTRLTVT.

This clonotype turned up a few times. The chain has TRBV27 and TRBJ1-2, with TRBD1 matching 7 bases. V was pared by 8 bases and J by 6 bases, with 9 bases of the junction left unmatched. This CDR3 contains 13 residues. From germline, CDR1 is MNHEY and CDR2 SMNVEV (reference sequence). CDR3 bases: TGTGCCAGCCGAGACAGGGAAGGCGATGGCTACACCTTC. This sequence encodes CASRDREGDGYTF.

The genes are TRBV4-2 and TRBJ1-4; D possibly corresponds to TRBD1 (5 bases). Germline CDR1 reads LGHNA; CDR2 reads YNFKEQ. The V end was cut by 1 base, the J end by 8 bases, with 17 bases between. The CDR3 runs to 16 residues. The CDR3 is CASSQVGDGRGEKLFF. CDR3 nucleotides: TGTGCCAGCAGCCAAGTGGGGGACGGTAGAGGGGAAAAACTGTTTTTT.

The genes are TRBV29-1 and TRBJ2-3, with a possible D match to TRBD2 (5 bases). The CDR3 totals 11 residues. Per the germline V gene, CDR1 is SQVTM and CDR2 is ANQGSEA. This CDR3 is CPRAPLNTQYF. The DNA of the CDR3 is TGCCCGCGGGCTCCCCTAAATACGCAGTATTTT.

The chain uses TRBV4-3 and TRBJ2-6, with 7 bases identical to TRBD1. CDR1 is LGHNA and CDR2 is YSLEER in the germline V gene. Trimming took 0 bases from V and 0 from J; bases not matched to a gene: 2. The CDR3 has 17 residues. The DNA for the CDR3 is TGCGCCAGCAGCCAAGAACAGGGGCGCTCTGGGGCCAACGTCCTGACTTTC. It yields the protein CASSQEQGRSGANVLTF.

This clonotype was recorded a few times. This chain connects TRBV6-2 or TRBV6-3 to TRBJ1-1, with a possible D match to TRBD1 (6 bases). There are 13 residues in the CDR3. Per germline, CDR1 MNHEY and CDR2 SVGEGT. Between the trimmed V and J ends, which lost 7 bases and 4 bases, there was a span of 13 bases. In nucleotides, the CDR3 is TGTGCCAGCACCCAGGGGTTCGGCACTGAAGCTTTCTTT. It specifies CASTQGFGTEAFF.

The V call is TRBV18, the J call TRBJ2-7; perhaps D is TRBD1 or TRBD2 (5 bases each). V shed 0 bases and J shed 7 bases, with 13 bases lying between them. The CDR3 covers 14 residues. Germline V gene data show CDR1 as KGHSH and CDR2 as LQKENI. CDR3 coding DNA: TGTGCCAGCTCACCACCGGGACCAACTCAAGAGCAGTACTTC. It codes for CASSPPGPTQEQYF. The full variable domain, completed using reference TRBV18 and TRBJ2-7, is NAGVMQNPRHLVRRRGQEARLRCSPMKGHSHVYWYRQLPEEGLKFMVYLQKENIIDESGMPKERFSAEFPKEGPSILRIQQVVRGDSAAYFCASSPPGPTQEQYFGPGTRLTVT.

This rearrangement joins TRBV3-1 to TRBJ2-7, with TRBD2 matching 7 bases. CDR3 size: 14 residues. After removal of 3 bases from V and 6 bases from J, the junction contained 8 bases not matched to a gene. Germline loops: CDR1 LGHDT, CDR2 YNNKEL (reference sequence). This chain's CDR3 is CASSQIKAGTEQYF. The CDR3 bases are TGTGCCAGCAGCCAGATCAAAGCGGGGACCGAGCAGTACTTC.